This T cell receptor (beta chain) is drawn from a study of spatial heterogeneity in lung cancer. The wider study: A module score for T cells, taken from matched bulk RNA-seq, correlated strongly with TCR transcript counts in tumor regions.

V lost 6 bases and J lost 6, with 17 bases in between. Germline CDR1 reads MNHEY; CDR2 reads SVGAGI. The CDR3 is 14 residues long. Regarding the study as a whole: For expanded intratumoral alpha and beta TCRs, counts tracked tumor mutation counts.

Time point noted: sample taken at primary tumor resection. Donors were around 70 untreated early-stage non-small cell lung cancer patients. TCRs were sequenced from unsorted whole RNA of tumor, nontumor lung or PBMC. By sample share, this clonotype is medium-sized. The antigen is unknown. Unique molecular identifiers tagged every individual TCR cDNA molecule. TCRdb reanalysed the 5' RACE reads using MiXCR and keeps one entry per CDR3 protein. The sample consists of over 3,500 distinct CDR3 sequences, about 8.5% of them appearing once. The sequence was collected from a male donor with early-stage non-small cell lung cancer. The chain links TRBV6-5 to TRBJ1-2, with D maybe TRBD1 (5 bases). Specimen: lung tumor tissue, collected at surgery. The CDR3 spells CASRPGSGLDGYTF. CDR3 DNA sequence: TGTGCCAGCAGACCGGGATCGGGGCTGGATGGCTACACCTTC.